The rows below give T cell receptor beta chains drawn from one sample of a study of a mutant IDH1 vaccine in newly diagnosed glioma. Assay used: immunoSEQ multiplex PCR; TCRdb lists only in-frame clones, some missing. The sample carries approximately 60,000 clones, roughly 80% recorded once. Their specific antigens are unknown. The sample consisted of PBMCs, taken from a glioma patient whose treatment included an IDH1 peptide vaccine. These receptor sequences come from a young woman with glioma. Some clones in this sample may be carry-over from other donors' samples. CDR3s include the opening cysteine and the closing phenylalanine or tryptophan. D genes are given only for firm matches. Size is omitted from some rows. Given values are once, few, many or a class for expanded clones.

D gene	clone size	V gene	J gene	CDR3 DNA	CDR3 protein
NA	NA	TRBV27	TRBJ2-5	TGTGCCAGCAGTTTTTTAATTTCGGAGACCCAGTACTTC	CASSFLISETQYF
NA	NA	TRBV5-4	TRBJ2-2	TGTGCCAGCAGCTTGGGCCAGGGAAGGGACACCGGGGAGCTGTTTTTT	CASSLGQGRDTGELFF
NA	NA	TRBV20-1	TRBJ2-1	TGCAGTGCTAGCACCTCTAATGAGCAGTTCTTC	CSASTSNEQFF
TRBD2	NA	TRBV9	TRBJ2-7	TGTGCCAGCAGCGCAAGCGGGAGTTCCCACGAGCAGTACTTC	CASSASGSSHEQYF
NA	NA	TRBV29-1	TRBJ1-1	TGCAGCGTTGACGGCAGGGCTGACACTGAAGCTTTCTTT	CSVDGRADTEAFF
NA	NA	TRBV7-2	TRBJ2-1	TGTGCCAGCAGCTTAGCGGCCGGGAGCTCCTACAATGAGCAGTTCTTC	CASSLAAGSSYNEQFF
NA	few	TRBV27	TRBJ1-1	TGTGCCAGCAGTCCTCGGAGGGGTTACACTGAAGCTTTCTTT	CASSPRRGYTEAFF
NA	NA	TRBV7-3	TRBJ1-1	TGTGCCAGCAGTTTTTCCGGGACGGCGAACACTGAAGCTTTCTTT	CASSFSGTANTEAFF
TRBD1	NA	TRBV25-1	TRBJ1-2	TGTGCCAGCAGCGGGACAGGGACCTATGGCTACACCTTC	CASSGTGTYGYTF
TRBD1	NA	TRBV5-6	TRBJ1-4	TGTGCCAGCAGCTTGGTTGAAGGGGGCTCGGGTGAAAAACTGTTTTTT	CASSLVEGGSGEKLFF
NA	NA	TRBV7-9	TRBJ2-7	TGTGCCAGCAGCTCCGGAACAGGGTTAAGCTCCTACGAGCAGTACTTC	CASSSGTGLSSYEQYF
TRBD1	few	TRBV30	TRBJ1-2	TGTGCCTGGACCCCTAGACCGGGACAGACCGACTATGGCTACACCTTC	CAWTPRPGQTDYGYTF
NA	NA	TRBV11-2	TRBJ2-7	TGTGCCAGCAAACTAGCCTCCTACGAGCAGTACTTC	CASKLASYEQYF
TRBD1	NA	TRBV6-1	TRBJ1-5	TGTGCCAGCAGTGGAGGGACAGGGGGCAAGGTTAGCAATCAGCCCCAGCATTTT	CASSGGTGGKVSNQPQHF
TRBD2	once	TRBV18	TRBJ2-3	TGTGCCAGCTCACCACTTAGCGGGGGGGCAGATACGCAGTATTTT	CASSPLSGGADTQYF
NA	NA	TRBV7-9	TRBJ1-1	TGTGCCAGCAGCGCCTTGCAGGGAAACTCTGAAGCTTTCTTT	CASSALQGNSEAFF
TRBD1	NA	TRBV7-6	TRBJ2-2	TGTGCCAGCAGCTTACCCGGGACAGGGTCCACCGGGGAGCTGTTTTTT	CASSLPGTGSTGELFF
NA	NA	TRBV29-1	TRBJ2-7	TGCAGCGTCCAACTGGCACCCATCCTCTACGAGCAGTACTTC	CSVQLAPILYEQYF
TRBD2	NA	TRBV30	TRBJ2-7	TGTGCCTGGAGTGGGGTCAGCGGGAGGCCCTCCTACGAGCAGTACTTC	CAWSGVSGRPSYEQYF
NA	few	TRBV30	TRBJ1-1	TGTGCCTGGTACAGGGCGGGAGGACTGGGTGAAGCTTTCTTT	CAWYRAGGLGEAFF
TRBD1	large	TRBV10-1	TRBJ1-1	TGCGCCAGCAGGGGACAGGGCAAGGCTGAAGCTTTCTTT	CASRGQGKAEAFF
NA	NA	TRBV7-2	TRBJ1-1	TGTGCCAGCAGCTCGGGCAGGGGCTGGGGAAACACTGAAGCTTTCTTT	CASSSGRGWGNTEAFF
TRBD1	few	TRBV7-6	TRBJ1-1	TGTGCCAGCAGCACTCCCGGGACAGGGAACACTGAAGCTTTCTTT	CASSTPGTGNTEAFF
NA	NA	TRBV10-3	TRBJ2-1	TGTGCCATCAGGAGGGACCCCGGCGGGGAGAATGAGCAGTTCTTC	CAIRRDPGGENEQFF
TRBD1	NA	TRBV7-3	TRBJ1-1	TGTGCCAGCAGCTTAACCGGGACAGGGTGGGAAGCTTTCTTT	CASSLTGTGWEAFF
NA	NA	TRBV5-4	TRBJ1-1	TGTGCCAGCAGCGCCGGACAAGACACTGAAGCTTTCTTT	CASSAGQDTEAFF
TRBD1	NA	TRBV6-4	TRBJ2-1	TGTGCCAGCAGTGGACAGGGGGCAAATGAGCAGTTCTTC	CASSGQGANEQFF
NA	NA	TRBV5-8	TRBJ2-7	TGTGCCAGCAGCTTGATCGTAAGCCCTACCTACGAGCAGTACTTC	CASSLIVSPTYEQYF